The rows below give T cell receptor beta chains drawn from one sample of a study of blood T cells in healthy people across ages. Each CDR3 protein is one row after TCRdb ran MiXCR on the 5' RACE reads. Counted here are 710,000 or so distinct CDR3 sequences, 20% to 25% occurring once; the ten biggest clones make up less than 25%. Sequencing was done on a sample of blood. The origin of the receptors is a man in his 70s in good health. Both conserved end residues are trimmed from each CDR3. Part of the rows lack a size; the others show once, few, many or a class for expanded clones.

CDR3aa: ASSQVTSGGTDTQY; j_gene: TRBJ2-3; abundance: few; len: 14; v_gene: TRBV4-2
CDR3aa: SAVSMPSGTDTQY; j_gene: TRBJ2-3; abundance: -; len: 13; v_gene: TRBV20-1
CDR3aa: SAPFPTGSLNTIY; j_gene: TRBJ1-3; abundance: few; len: 13; v_gene: TRBV20-1
CDR3aa: SAIKGLAGGPTYNEQF; j_gene: TRBJ2-1; abundance: few; len: 16; v_gene: TRBV20-1
CDR3aa: ASSHGAFTDTQY; j_gene: TRBJ2-3; abundance: -; len: 12; v_gene: TRBV6-4
CDR3aa: ASSNGALGGETQY; j_gene: TRBJ2-5; abundance: -; len: 13; v_gene: TRBV5-1
CDR3aa: ASSQGLVNYEQY; j_gene: TRBJ2-7; abundance: few; len: 12; v_gene: TRBV3-1
CDR3aa: AWAGQLNTEAF; j_gene: TRBJ1-1; abundance: -; len: 11; v_gene: TRBV30
CDR3aa: ASSQTSAGREQY; j_gene: TRBJ2-7; abundance: -; len: 12; v_gene: TRBV3-1
CDR3aa: ASSQLRGIEAF; j_gene: TRBJ1-1; abundance: -; len: 11; v_gene: TRBV3-1
CDR3aa: ASSSDYAQPQH; j_gene: TRBJ1-5; abundance: -; len: 11; v_gene: TRBV7-9
CDR3aa: SASQVSNQPQH; j_gene: TRBJ1-5; abundance: -; len: 11; v_gene: TRBV20-1
CDR3aa: ASSSFQGTNQPQH; j_gene: TRBJ1-5; abundance: few; len: 13; v_gene: TRBV6-6
CDR3aa: ASSLYSQYSYEQY; j_gene: TRBJ2-7; abundance: many; len: 13; v_gene: TRBV3-1
CDR3aa: ASSLTVQMNEQF; j_gene: -; abundance: few; len: 12; v_gene: TRBV5-1
CDR3aa: ASSEYLYVSGNTIY; j_gene: TRBJ1-3; abundance: -; len: 14; v_gene: TRBV25-1
CDR3aa: ASSHQGQGNEQY; j_gene: TRBJ2-7; abundance: few; len: 12; v_gene: TRBV4-1
CDR3aa: ASSLGPQDLSYEQY; j_gene: TRBJ2-7; abundance: few; len: 14; v_gene: TRBV12-3/TRBV12-4
CDR3aa: SAGVAESSYNEQF; j_gene: TRBJ2-1; abundance: -; len: 13; v_gene: TRBV20-1
CDR3aa: ASSLLRVREKLF; j_gene: TRBJ1-4; abundance: few; len: 12; v_gene: TRBV12-3/TRBV12-4
CDR3aa: SARTGLAELDEQF; j_gene: TRBJ2-1; abundance: few; len: 13; v_gene: TRBV20-1
CDR3aa: ASSAVLAGEQF; j_gene: -; abundance: few; len: 11; v_gene: TRBV10-1
CDR3aa: ASSDRDRGRTEAF; j_gene: TRBJ1-1; abundance: -; len: 13; v_gene: TRBV6-5
CDR3aa: ASKDSGTAEKLF; j_gene: TRBJ1-4; abundance: -; len: 12; v_gene: TRBV19
CDR3aa: ASSQDFGQGGTDTQY; j_gene: TRBJ2-3; abundance: few; len: 15; v_gene: TRBV4-2
CDR3aa: ASSQGGGEKEKLF; j_gene: TRBJ1-4; abundance: few; len: 13; v_gene: TRBV4-1
CDR3aa: ASSQGRGTSTDTQY; j_gene: TRBJ2-3; abundance: -; len: 14; v_gene: TRBV14
CDR3aa: ASSFGGVQF; j_gene: TRBJ2-1; abundance: few; len: 9; v_gene: TRBV12-3/TRBV12-4
CDR3aa: ATSEAGTANTEAF; j_gene: TRBJ1-1; abundance: -; len: 13; v_gene: TRBV24-1
CDR3aa: ASSQENQGGGRGTIY; j_gene: TRBJ1-3; abundance: -; len: 15; v_gene: TRBV4-1
CDR3aa: APSGGCGVEQETQY; j_gene: TRBJ2-5; abundance: -; len: 14; v_gene: TRBV3-1
CDR3aa: ASSPQVMNTEAF; j_gene: TRBJ1-1; abundance: -; len: 12; v_gene: TRBV5-1
CDR3aa: ASSQVLAGTGELF; j_gene: TRBJ2-2; abundance: few; len: 13; v_gene: TRBV14
CDR3aa: ASRGGGQSYEQY; j_gene: TRBJ2-7; abundance: few; len: 12; v_gene: TRBV28
CDR3aa: AISEWGSLTDTQY; j_gene: TRBJ2-3; abundance: -; len: 13; v_gene: TRBV10-3
CDR3aa: ASSEWGKSLTDTQY; j_gene: TRBJ2-3; abundance: -; len: 14; v_gene: TRBV25-1
CDR3aa: ASSARGVGTGELF; j_gene: TRBJ2-2; abundance: few; len: 13; v_gene: TRBV6-1
CDR3aa: ASSQEEGIGEAF; j_gene: TRBJ1-1; abundance: -; len: 12; v_gene: TRBV3-1
CDR3aa: SARKGRDPLGGYT; j_gene: TRBJ1-2; abundance: -; len: 13; v_gene: TRBV20-1
CDR3aa: SVHSGYGYT; j_gene: TRBJ1-2; abundance: -; len: 9; v_gene: TRBV29-1
CDR3aa: ASTRSGLAGSNEQF; j_gene: -; abundance: few; len: 14; v_gene: TRBV6-5
CDR3aa: ASSYPNQQETQY; j_gene: TRBJ2-5; abundance: few; len: 12; v_gene: TRBV6-5
CDR3aa: AISDPGRLAPYEQY; j_gene: TRBJ2-7; abundance: few; len: 14; v_gene: TRBV10-3
CDR3aa: STPVNEKLF; j_gene: TRBJ1-4; abundance: -; len: 9; v_gene: TRBV20-1
CDR3aa: ASSRLNEQF; j_gene: TRBJ2-1; abundance: -; len: 9; v_gene: TRBV5-1
CDR3aa: ASGTTDTQY; j_gene: TRBJ2-3; abundance: -; len: 9; v_gene: TRBV5-1